The rows below give T cell receptor beta chains drawn from one sample of a study of human T cells and chemical hapten exposure. MiXCR, run by TCRdb on the RACE reads, gives a single entry per CDR3 protein. The sample contains more than 250,000 distinct CDR3 sequences, roughly 7.7% of which appear only once. The input for sequencing was whole blood, taken in connection with sensitization to the hapten diphenylcyclopropenone (DPC). The source of these receptors is a man aged 18 to 30 with alopecia areata. Some clones in this sample may be carry-over from other donors' samples. CDR3s include the opening cysteine and the closing phenylalanine or tryptophan. Each record gives: V gene, J gene, clone size, D gene, CDR3 DNA, CDR3 protein. A D gene is named only where the DNA matches it firmly. Clone size is given for some rows only: seen once, a few or many times, or a class if the clone is expanded.

TRBV6-6	TRBJ1-6	-	TRBD1	TGTGCCAGCAGTAAGGGACAGGGAGCGGGAAATTCACCCCTCCACTTT	CASSKGQGAGNSPLHF
TRBV6-2/TRBV6-3	TRBJ1-1	few	-	TGTGCCAGCAGTTATAGGAGATCGAACACTGAAGCTTTCTTT	CASSYRRSNTEAFF
TRBV6-5	TRBJ1-5	few	TRBD1	TGTGCCAGCAGTTACAGCCGGGGACAGCCAGCAGCCCAGCATTTT	CASSYSRGQPAAQHF
TRBV7-9	TRBJ2-6	-	-	TGTGCCAGCGTCGAAGAGGGAACGTTTCCCTCTGGGGCCAACGTCCTGACTTTC	CASVEEGTFPSGANVLTF
TRBV18	TRBJ1-2	many	-	TGTGCCAGCTCACCACCGGAGGGCCAGCACCGGGGCTACACCTTC	CASSPPEGQHRGYTF
TRBV3-1	TRBJ1-4	few	-	TGTGCCAGCAGCCAGGGACATAAGAATGAAAAACTGTTTTTT	CASSQGHKNEKLFF
TRBV6-6	TRBJ2-5	-	TRBD1	TGTGCCAGCAGATATACAGGGGGAGAGACCCAGTACTTC	CASRYTGGETQYF
TRBV5-1	TRBJ2-7	-	-	TGCGCCAGCAGCTTGGCGGCCTGGTCCGAGCAGTACTTC	CASSLAAWSEQYF
TRBV6-2/TRBV6-3	TRBJ2-7	few	TRBD2	TGTGCCAGCAGACGCCGGGACTACTCCTACGAGCAGTACTTC	CASRRRDYSYEQYF
TRBV5-1	TRBJ2-5	-	TRBD1	TGCGCCAGCACCCGCCGGACAGGGGAACAAGAGACCCAGTACTTC	CASTRRTGEQETQYF
TRBV20-1	TRBJ2-7	-	TRBD2	TGCAGTGCCCCCCTGGGAGGGTCCCGCGCCGAGCAGTACTTC	CSAPLGGSRAEQYF
TRBV20-1	TRBJ1-3	-	-	TGCAGTGCTAGAGGTTCTCAGGGAGCGGCTGGAAACACCATATATTTT	CSARGSQGAAGNTIYF
TRBV20-1	TRBJ2-7	-	-	TGCAGTGCTAGATGGGTAGGGGAGCAGTACTTC	CSARWVGEQYF
TRBV5-1	TRBJ2-7	-	-	TGCGCCAGCAGCTTCGGGCAGTCTGACGAGCAGTACTTC	CASSFGQSDEQYF